The 16 T cell receptor beta chains below all came from one sample that was sequenced in a study of tissue T cells after allogeneic stem cell transplantation. TCRdb's table, derived via immunoSEQ multiplex PCR, lists solely in-frame clones and lacks some. There are about 4,300 clones in the sample; approximately 64% occur only once, and around 6.9% lies in the top ten. Source: left colon tissue, taken at autopsy. Receptors were obtained from a male donor aged 60 or older with lung cancer.

This clone was counted a few times. J is TRBJ1-2 and V is TRBV6-5; D uncertain. Trimming removed 4 bases from V and 5 bases from J, with 8 bases in between. This CDR3 has 12 amino acids. CDR1 MNHEY and CDR2 SVGAGI come from the germline V gene. CDR3 protein: CASSSQVYGYTF. Written as DNA, the CDR3 is TGTGCCAGCAGTTCACAAGTTTATGGCTACACCTTC.

The rearrangement uses TRBV3-1 (or the pseudogene TRBV3-2) and TRBJ1-4, with no clear D. V was clipped by 7 bases and J by 5 bases, with 20 bases between them. The CDR3 contains 16 residues. From germline, CDR1 is LGHDT and CDR2 YNNKEL (reference sequence). The CDR3 sequence: CASKRGVPRGNEKLFF. DNA of the CDR3: TGTGCCAGCAAACGTGGGGTCCCTCGGGGAAATGAAAAACTGTTTTTT.

The chain combines TRBV7-7 with TRBJ2-1, with D possibly TRBD1 on 5 matching bases. The germline V and J ends were trimmed by 1 base and 5 bases, with 6 bases remaining between them. The CDR3 totals 13 residues. Germline V gene data show CDR1 as SSHAT and CDR2 as FNYEAQ (reference sequence). DNA of the CDR3: TGTGCCAGCAGCTTAGACAGGAACAATGAGCAGTTCTTC. Translated, it gives CASSLDRNNEQFF.

This rearrangement joins TRBV2 to TRBJ1-1, with a possible D match to TRBD1 (5 bases). The V end was cut by 6 bases, the J end by 1 base, with 12 bases between. The CDR3 consists of 14 residues. Per germline, CDR1 SNHLY and CDR2 FYNNEI. CDR3 in amino acids: CASRGGSRNTEAFF. As DNA, the CDR3 is TGTGCCAGCAGGGGGGGGTCTAGGAACACTGAAGCTTTCTTT.

This clone was seen only once. The genes are TRBV7-2 and TRBJ2-7, with 7 bases matching TRBD1. Germline V gives CDR1 SGHTA, CDR2 FQGNSA. V dropped 4 bases and J dropped 4; count of bases not matched to a gene: 4. The CDR3 loop spans 13 amino acids. The CDR3 loop reads CASSSDRLYEQYF. CDR3 nucleotide sequence: TGTGCCAGCAGCTCGGACAGGTTATACGAGCAGTACTTC. Looking up the rest from reference TRBV7-2 and TRBJ2-7 gives the full variable domain: GAGVSQSPSNKVTEKGKDVELRCDPISGHTALYWYRQSLGQGLEFLIYFQGNSAPDKSGLPSDRFSAERTGGSVSTLTIQRTQQEDSAVYLCASSSDRLYEQYFGPGTRLTVT.

This chain connects TRBV9 to TRBJ1-1, with D uncertain. Germline CDR1 reads SGDLS; CDR2 reads YYNGEE. The CDR3 extends over 13 amino acids. Trimming left V 5 bases short and J 1 base short, with 9 bases between. CDR3 nucleotide sequence: TGTGCCAGCAGTTGGAGCCAGAACACTGAAGCTTTCTTT. Amino acid sequence: CASSWSQNTEAFF. The whole variable domain, remainder taken from reference TRBV9 and TRBJ1-1, is DSGVTQTPKHLITATGQRVTLRCSPRSGDLSVYWYQQSLDQGLQFLIQYYNGEERAKGNILERFSAQQFPDLHSELNLSSLELGDSALYFCASSWSQNTEAFFGQGTRLTVV.

The V and J genes are TRBV29-1 and TRBJ2-1; D gene uncertain. This CDR3 is 14 amino acids long. V gave up 0 bases and J gave up 0 bases, with 6 bases separating them. CDR1 and CDR2 (germline): SQVTM, ANQGSEA. CDR3 in amino acids: CSVEEQDSYNEQFF. CDR3 in DNA: TGCAGCGTTGAAGAGCAGGACTCCTACAATGAGCAGTTCTTC.

V is TRBV7-8 and J is TRBJ1-4, with 11 bases lining up with TRBD1. The CDR3 sequence is 15 residues long. Germline CDR1 is SGHVS and CDR2 is FQNEAQ. Trimming took 4 bases from V and 8 from J; bases not matched to a gene: 6. CDR3 coding DNA: TGTGCCAGCAGCTGGGACAGGGGGACAGGGGAAAAACTGTTTTTT. This gives the protein CASSWDRGTGEKLFF.

V usage is TRBV2 and J usage is TRBJ2-3, with 8 positions matching TRBD2. The germline CDR1 and CDR2 sequences are SNHLY and FYNNEI. J was trimmed by 0 bases and V by 6 bases; bases with no gene match: 2. The CDR3 sequence is 14 residues long. CDR3 DNA: TGTGCCAGCAGGCGGGGGGAAAGCACAGATACGCAGTATTTT. This translates into CASRRGESTDTQYF. The entire variable domain, with the rest obtained from reference TRBV2 and TRBJ2-3, is as follows: EPEVTQTPSHQVTQMGQEVILRCVPISNHLYFYWYRQILGQKVEFLVSFYNNEISEKSEIFDDQFSVERPDGSNFTLKIRSTKLEDSAMYFCASRRGESTDTQYFGPGTRLTVL.

V is TRBV4-3 and J is TRBJ1-4, with D perhaps TRBD1 (5 bases). The V gene lost 0 bases and the J gene lost 11 bases, with 13 bases spanning the gap. The CDR3 has 14 residues. The germline V gene encodes CDR1 LGHNA and CDR2 YSLEER. The DNA for the CDR3 is TGCGCCAGCAGCCAAGAGACCCAGGGCTGGAAACTGTTTTTT. Translated, it gives CASSQETQGWKLFF.

The V gene is TRBV3-1 (or the pseudogene TRBV3-2), the J gene TRBJ1-4; 7 bases match TRBD1. The CDR3 length is 14 residues. J was trimmed by 8 bases and V by 7 bases; bases with no gene match: 10. Germline CDR1 and CDR2: LGHDT and YNNKEL (reference sequence). CDR3 nucleotides: TGTGCCAGCAACACCGGGCCAGGGGGGGAAAAACTGTTTTTT. The encoded protein is CASNTGPGGEKLFF.

The chain recombines TRBV13 with TRBJ2-3, with 14 bases lining up with TRBD2. Germline lookup yields CDR1 PRHDT and CDR2 FYEKMQ (reference sequence). The CDR3 covers 18 residues. Unmatched junction bases numbered 12, after V lost 4 bases and J lost 6 bases. In nucleotides, the CDR3 is TGTGCCAGCAGCTCCGCCGTGACTAGCGGGGGGGGTTGGGATACGCAGTATTTT. Encoded protein: CASSSAVTSGGGWDTQYF.

This clone turned up a few times. The chain has TRBV9 and TRBJ1-3, with 9 bases matching TRBD1. Per germline, CDR1 SGDLS and CDR2 YYNGEE. The trim removed 5 bases at V and 1 base at J, leaving 7 bases unmatched. This CDR3 is built from 16 residues. CDR3 sequence (DNA): TGTGCCAGCAGTTGGGGGACAGGGAAGTCTGGAAACACCATATATTTT. Its protein product is CASSWGTGKSGNTIYF.

The chain employs TRBV29-1 and TRBJ2-1; 14 bases align to TRBD2. CDR3 length: 15 residues. Germline lookup yields CDR1 SQVTM and CDR2 ANQGSEA. V was clipped by 3 bases and J by 7 bases; unmatched bases: 5. The CDR3 DNA reads TGCAGCGTTGAGGGGACTAGCGGGAGTCTGAATGAGCAGTTCTTC. The encoded protein is CSVEGTSGSLNEQFF.

V is TRBV27 and J is TRBJ2-7; TRBD2 aligns across 12 bases. V was clipped by 4 bases and J by 0 bases; unmatched bases: 7. CDR3 length: 17 residues. In germline, CDR1 is MNHEY, CDR2 SMNVEV (reference sequence). The CDR3 sequence: CASSSSLAGGLSYEQYF. The DNA of the CDR3 is TGTGCCAGCAGTTCCTCCCTAGCGGGAGGGCTCTCCTACGAGCAGTACTTC.

The V and J genes are TRBV9 and TRBJ2-7; 9 positions agree with TRBD1. The germline V gene has CDR1 SGDLS and CDR2 YYNGEE. This CDR3 comprises 15 residues. V gave up 3 bases and J gave up 7 bases; unmatched junction bases: 11. CDR3 in amino acids: CASSASTGGMGEQYF. CDR3 DNA sequence: TGTGCCAGCAGCGCTTCGACAGGGGGAATGGGGGAGCAGTACTTC.